This T cell receptor (beta chain) was found in a study of CXCR3 chemokines and chemotherapy response in bladder cancer. Using its own MiXCR run on the PCR reads, TCRdb lists one record per CDR3 protein. Of around 8,800 distinct CDR3 sequences detected, about 23% appear once; the ten largest clones hold around 8.1%. By proportion, this clonotype is medium-sized. The V gene's germline CDR1 is MNHNS and CDR2 SASEGT. The V end was cut by 3 bases, the J end by 6 bases, with 5 bases between. There are 12 residues in the CDR3. This sequence originates from a human donor with bladder cancer that did not respond to neoadjuvant chemotherapy. The chain has TRBV6-1 and TRBJ2-2; the D is unclear. The specimen was taken from a patient whose treatment included neoadjuvant chemotherapy. The CDR3 DNA follows: TGTGCCAGCAGTGAGGGCCCCGGGGAGCTGTTTTTT. It codes for CASSEGPGELFF.